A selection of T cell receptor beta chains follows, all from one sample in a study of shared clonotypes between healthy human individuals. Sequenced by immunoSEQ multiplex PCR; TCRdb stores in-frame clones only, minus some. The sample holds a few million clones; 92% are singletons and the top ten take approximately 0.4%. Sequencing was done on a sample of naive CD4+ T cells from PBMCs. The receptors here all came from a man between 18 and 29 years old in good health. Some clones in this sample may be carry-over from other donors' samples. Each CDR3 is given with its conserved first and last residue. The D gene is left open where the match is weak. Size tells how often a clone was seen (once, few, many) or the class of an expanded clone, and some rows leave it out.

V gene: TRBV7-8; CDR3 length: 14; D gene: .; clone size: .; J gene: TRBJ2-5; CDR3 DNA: TGTGCCAGCAGCCCCCCGGGGCCCCAAGAGACCCAGTACTTC; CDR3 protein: CASSPPGPQETQYF
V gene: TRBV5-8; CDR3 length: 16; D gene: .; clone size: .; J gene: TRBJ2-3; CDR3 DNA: TGTGCCAGCAGCCCGGTTCTTGGCGCTGCAGGGGATACGCAGTATTTT; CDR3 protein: CASSPVLGAAGDTQYF
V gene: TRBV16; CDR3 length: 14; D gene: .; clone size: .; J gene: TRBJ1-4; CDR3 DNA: TGTGCCAGCAGCAAACTAGCTCGGGGTGAAAAACTGTTTTTT; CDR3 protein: CASSKLARGEKLFF
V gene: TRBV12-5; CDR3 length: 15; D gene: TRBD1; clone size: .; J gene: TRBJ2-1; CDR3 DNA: TGTGCTAGTGGTTTGGTAGGACAGGGCGCCAGTGAGCAGTTCTTC; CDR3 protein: CASGLVGQGASEQFF
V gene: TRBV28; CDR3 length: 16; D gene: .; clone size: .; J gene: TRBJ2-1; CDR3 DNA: TGTGCCAGCAGCCCTCGGGGTGCTGGCTCCTACAATGAGCAGTTCTTC; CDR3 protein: CASSPRGAGSYNEQFF
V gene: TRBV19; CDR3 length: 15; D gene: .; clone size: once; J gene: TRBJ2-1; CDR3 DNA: TGTGCCAGTAGCTCAAGCGGGTCACCCTACAATGAGCAGTTCTTC; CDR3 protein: CASSSSGSPYNEQFF
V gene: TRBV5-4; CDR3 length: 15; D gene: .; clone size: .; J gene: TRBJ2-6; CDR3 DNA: TGTGCCAGCAGCCGGGGCAACTCTGGGGCCAACGTCCTGACTTTC; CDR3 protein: CASSRGNSGANVLTF
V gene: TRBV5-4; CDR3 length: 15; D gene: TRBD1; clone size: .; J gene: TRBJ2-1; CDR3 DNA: TGTGCCAGCAGCTCACCGGGACAGGGGGCATATGAGCAGTTCTTC; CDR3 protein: CASSSPGQGAYEQFF
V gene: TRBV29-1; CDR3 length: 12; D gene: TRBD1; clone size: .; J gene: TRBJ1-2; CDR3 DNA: TGCAGCGTCAGGGGGCCTGACTATGGCTACACCTTC; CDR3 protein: CSVRGPDYGYTF
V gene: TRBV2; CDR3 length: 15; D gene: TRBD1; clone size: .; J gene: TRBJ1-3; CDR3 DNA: TGTGCCAGCAGTAGACAGGGGGCTCCTGGAAACACCATATATTTT; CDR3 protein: CASSRQGAPGNTIYF
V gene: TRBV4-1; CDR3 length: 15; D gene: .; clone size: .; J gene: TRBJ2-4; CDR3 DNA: TGCGCCAGCAGCCAAGAATGGTTAGCCAAAAACATTCAGTACTTC; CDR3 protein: CASSQEWLAKNIQYF
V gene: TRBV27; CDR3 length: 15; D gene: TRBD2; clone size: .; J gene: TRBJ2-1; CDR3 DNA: TGTGCCAGCAGTTTTAAGCGGGAGTTCAGCAATGAGCAGTTCTTC; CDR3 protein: CASSFKREFSNEQFF
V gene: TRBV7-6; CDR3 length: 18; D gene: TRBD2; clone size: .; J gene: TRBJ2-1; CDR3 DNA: TGTGCCAGCAGCTTAGGGCTAGCGGGAGGGCCTACCTACAATGAGCAGTTCTTC; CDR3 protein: CASSLGLAGGPTYNEQFF
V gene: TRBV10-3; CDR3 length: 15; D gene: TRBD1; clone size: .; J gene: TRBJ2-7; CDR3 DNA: TGTGCCATCAGTGAGTCGCCGGGACAGGGCGGCGAGCAGTACTTC; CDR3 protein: CAISESPGQGGEQYF
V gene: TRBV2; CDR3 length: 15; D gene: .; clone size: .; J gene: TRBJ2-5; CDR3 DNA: TGTGCCAGCAGTCCGACAGGAGCAATCCAAGAGACCCAGTACTTC; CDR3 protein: CASSPTGAIQETQYF